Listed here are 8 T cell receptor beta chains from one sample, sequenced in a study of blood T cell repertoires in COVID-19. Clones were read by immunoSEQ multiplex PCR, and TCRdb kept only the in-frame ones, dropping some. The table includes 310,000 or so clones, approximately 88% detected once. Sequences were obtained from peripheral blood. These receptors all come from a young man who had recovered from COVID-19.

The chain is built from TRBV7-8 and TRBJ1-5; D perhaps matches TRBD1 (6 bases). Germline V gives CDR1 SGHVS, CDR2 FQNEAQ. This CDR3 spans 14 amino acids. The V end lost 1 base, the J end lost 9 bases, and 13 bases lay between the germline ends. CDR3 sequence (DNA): TGTGCCAGCAGCTTAGTGGCCCGGGGGGCGCCCCAGCATTTT. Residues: CASSLVARGAPQHF.

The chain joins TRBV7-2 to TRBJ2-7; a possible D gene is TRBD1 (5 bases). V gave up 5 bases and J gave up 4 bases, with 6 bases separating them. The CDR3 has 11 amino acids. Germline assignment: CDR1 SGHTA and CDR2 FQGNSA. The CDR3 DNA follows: TGTGCCAGCAGCGGGGCTTACGAGCAGTACTTC. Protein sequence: CASSGAYEQYF.

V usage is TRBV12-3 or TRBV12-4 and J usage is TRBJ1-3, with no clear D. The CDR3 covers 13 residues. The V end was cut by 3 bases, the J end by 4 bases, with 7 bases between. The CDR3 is CASSFRAGNTIYF. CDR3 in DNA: TGTGCCAGCAGTTTTCGAGCCGGAAACACCATATATTTT.

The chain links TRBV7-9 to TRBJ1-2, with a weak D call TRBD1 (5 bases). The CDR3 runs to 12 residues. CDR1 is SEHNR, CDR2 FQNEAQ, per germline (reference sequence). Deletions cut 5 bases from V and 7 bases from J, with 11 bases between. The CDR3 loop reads CASSPGQGGYTF. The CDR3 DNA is TGTGCCAGCAGCCCCGGGCAGGGTGGCTACACCTTC.

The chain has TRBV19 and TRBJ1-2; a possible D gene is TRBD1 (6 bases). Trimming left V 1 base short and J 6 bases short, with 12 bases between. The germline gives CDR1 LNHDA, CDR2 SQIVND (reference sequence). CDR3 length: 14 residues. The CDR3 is CASSIVAGANGYTF. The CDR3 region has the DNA TGTGCCAGTAGTATAGTGGCAGGGGCGAATGGCTACACCTTC. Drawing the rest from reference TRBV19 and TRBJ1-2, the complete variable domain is DGGITQSPKYLFRKEGQNVTLSCEQNLNHDAMYWYRQDPGQGLRLIYYSQIVNDFQKGDIAEGYSVSREKKESFPLTVTSAQKNPTAFYLCASSIVAGANGYTFGSGTRLTVV.

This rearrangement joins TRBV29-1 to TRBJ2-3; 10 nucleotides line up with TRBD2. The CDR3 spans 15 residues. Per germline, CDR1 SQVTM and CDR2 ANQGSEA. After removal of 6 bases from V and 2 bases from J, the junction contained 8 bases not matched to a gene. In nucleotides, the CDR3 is TGCAGCGTGAGTAAGGGACTAGCGAACACAGATACGCAGTATTTT. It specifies CSVSKGLANTDTQYF.

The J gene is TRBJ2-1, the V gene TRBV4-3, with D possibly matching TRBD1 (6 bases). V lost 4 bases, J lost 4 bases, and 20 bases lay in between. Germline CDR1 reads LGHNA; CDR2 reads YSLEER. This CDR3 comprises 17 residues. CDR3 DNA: TGCGCCAGCAGCCCAGTGGGGTCGCAGGGGCCTTACAATGAGCAGTTCTTC. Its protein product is CASSPVGSQGPYNEQFF.

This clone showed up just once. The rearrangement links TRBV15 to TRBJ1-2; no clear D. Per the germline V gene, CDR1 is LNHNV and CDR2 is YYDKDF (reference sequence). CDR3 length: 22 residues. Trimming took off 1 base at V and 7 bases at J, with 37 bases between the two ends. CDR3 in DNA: TGTGCCACCAGCAGAGGTCTAATGGATATAGTTGAAACGCCAGGAGGCCCCTTTGGCTACACCTTC. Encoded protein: CATSRGLMDIVETPGGPFGYTF.